These 12 T cell receptor beta chains originate from one sample sequenced in a study of blood T cell repertoires in COVID-19. TCRdb's table, derived via immunoSEQ multiplex PCR, lists solely in-frame clones and lacks some. This repertoire shows a few hundred thousand clones, 65% to 90% found once; its top ten account for less than 5%. The sequenced sample consisted of PBMCs or T cells enriched from blood (not recorded which). The receptors were gathered from a woman aged 40 to 55 with acute COVID-19.

The chain links TRBV28 to TRBJ1-3, with D possibly matching TRBD1 (5 bases). V shed 6 bases and J shed 2 bases, with 23 bases lying between them. This CDR3 is built from 18 residues. The V gene's germline CDR1 is MDHEN and CDR2 SYDVKM. The DNA for the CDR3 is TGTGCCAGCAGACCCACGAGGATCGGTGTCAGGGCTGGAAACACCATATATTTT. Translated, it gives CASRPTRIGVRAGNTIYF.

This clone has more than one count but fewer than ten. The rearrangement joins TRBV11-1 to TRBJ1-2, with TRBD1 matching over 10 bases. V lost 5 bases and J lost 10; bases outside the gene matches: 7. This CDR3 spans 13 amino acids. Looked up from germline, CDR1 is SGHAT and CDR2 is FQDESV (reference sequence). The CDR3 DNA reads as TGTGCCAGCAGCCCGGGACAGGGGCAGGACTACACCTTC. This codes for CASSPGQGQDYTF.

The J gene is TRBJ2-1, the V gene TRBV7-6, with a possible D match to TRBD2 (6 bases). The CDR3 has 15 amino acids. V lost 3 bases to trimming and J lost 8 bases, with 17 bases between them. Germline assignment: CDR1 SGHVS and CDR2 FNYEAQ. CDR3 loop: CASSFYGLASDEQFF. Here the CDR3 DNA reads TGTGCCAGCAGCTTCTACGGTCTAGCGAGCGATGAGCAGTTCTTC.

The V call is TRBV28, the J call TRBJ2-3, with D tentatively TRBD2 (7 bases). This CDR3 is built from 17 residues. The V end was cut by 1 base, the J end by 3 bases, with 17 bases between. Per germline, CDR1 MDHEN and CDR2 SYDVKM. In DNA, the CDR3 is TGTGCCAGCAGTTTATTAGGGAGAGGGGGGGGTACAGATACGCAGTATTTT. The encoded protein is CASSLLGRGGGTDTQYF.

Concerning this clone: Other DNA sequences within the sample encode an identical CDR3. V is TRBV27 and J is TRBJ1-5, with D unresolved. Trimming removed 3 bases at V and 4 bases at J, with 7 bases between. CDR3 size: 13 residues. The germline V gene has CDR1 MNHEY and CDR2 SMNVEV (reference sequence). The CDR3 DNA reads as TGTGCCAGCAGTTTCGGCGGAAATCAGCCCCAGCATTTT. This translates into CASSFGGNQPQHF.

This chain uses TRBV15 with TRBJ2-3; tentatively, D is TRBD1 (5 bases). The CDR3 totals 15 residues. Germline assignment: CDR1 LNHNV and CDR2 YYDKDF (reference sequence). V was pared by 1 base and J by 10 bases, with 18 bases between. The DNA of the CDR3 is TGTGCCACCAGCAGAGCCACCGGGTCCCTAGGGGCGCAGTATTTT. This codes for CATSRATGSLGAQYF.

The genes are TRBV11-2 and TRBJ2-6; weak D call: TRBD2 (6 bases). The V end was cut by 5 bases, the J end by 12 bases, with 17 bases between. The germline CDR1 and CDR2 sequences are SGHAT and FQNNGV. The CDR3 is 14 residues long. Here the CDR3 DNA reads TGTGCCAGCAGCCCAGGTGGGGGAGGCAGCGTCCTGACTTTC. Protein sequence: CASSPGGGGSVLTF.

This clone was recorded once. This chain joins TRBV15 and TRBJ2-2, with D possibly matching TRBD1 (5 bases). The CDR3 covers 15 residues. Trimming removed 3 bases from V and 6 bases from J, with 14 bases in between. CDR1 and CDR2 (germline): LNHNV, YYDKDF (reference sequence). The CDR3 nucleotides read TGTGCCACCAGCAGCCAGACGATAGGGGCCGGGGAGCTGTTTTTT. Translation: CATSSQTIGAGELFF. The whole variable domain, remainder taken from reference TRBV15 and TRBJ2-2, is DAMVIQNPRYQVTQFGKPVTLSCSQTLNHNVMYWYQQKSSQAPKLLFHYYDKDFNNEADTPDNFQSRRPNTSFCFLDIRSPGLGDTAMYLCATSSQTIGAGELFFGEGSRLTVL.

This clone showed up just a few times. The chain uses TRBV7-9 and TRBJ2-3; 9 nucleotides align to TRBD1. CDR1 SEHNR and CDR2 FQNEAQ come from the germline V gene (reference sequence). The CDR3 sequence is 15 residues long. Germline trimming cut 5 bases from V and 1 base from J; bases unmatched to any gene: 4. For the CDR3, the DNA is TGTGCCAGCAGCGCTCACAGGGGGCGCACAGATACGCAGTATTTT. The encoded protein is CASSAHRGRTDTQYF.

V usage is TRBV27 and J usage is TRBJ1-1; no reliable D call. The CDR3 covers 14 residues. The V and J ends lost 3 bases and 0 bases respectively, with 8 bases between them. Germline CDR1 MNHEY, CDR2 SMNVEV (reference sequence). CDR3 coding DNA: TGTGCCAGCAGTTTGGGCTCCATGAACACTGAAGCTTTCTTT. Amino acid sequence: CASSLGSMNTEAFF.

In this sample, this clone turned up a few times. V gene TRBV7-9 combines with J gene TRBJ1-1; D is ambiguous. This CDR3 spans 14 amino acids. With 3 bases removed from V and 5 bases from J, the gap between germline ends came to 13 bases. Germline CDR1 reads SEHNR; CDR2 reads FQNEAQ (reference sequence). The CDR3 sequence is CASSFGGSVTEAFF. The CDR3 DNA reads as TGTGCCAGCAGCTTCGGAGGGTCGGTTACTGAAGCTTTCTTT.

This clone was seen once. The chain links TRBV28 to TRBJ1-2; D is perhaps TRBD1 (6 bases). The V gene's germline CDR1 is MDHEN and CDR2 SYDVKM. This CDR3 comprises 15 residues. The germline V and J ends were trimmed by 6 bases and 3 bases, with 17 bases remaining between them. The CDR3 is CASRDTGPGHYGYTF. CDR3 nucleotides: TGTGCCAGCAGAGATACAGGGCCTGGACACTATGGCTACACCTTC.